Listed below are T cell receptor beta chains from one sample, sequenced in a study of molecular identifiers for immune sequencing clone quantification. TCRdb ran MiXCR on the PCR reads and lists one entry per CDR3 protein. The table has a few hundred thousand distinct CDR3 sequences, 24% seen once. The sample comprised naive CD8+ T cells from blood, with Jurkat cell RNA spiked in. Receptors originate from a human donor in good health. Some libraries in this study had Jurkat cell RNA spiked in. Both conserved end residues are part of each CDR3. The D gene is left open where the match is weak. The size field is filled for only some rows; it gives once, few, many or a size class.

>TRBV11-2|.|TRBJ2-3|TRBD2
TGTGCCAGCAGCTCTTATAGCGGGGGGGCCCCAGATACGCAGTATTTT
CASSSYSGGAPDTQYF
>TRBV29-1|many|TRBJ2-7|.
TGCAGCGTTCGGACAGCTCGCTACGAGCAGTACTTC
CSVRTARYEQYF
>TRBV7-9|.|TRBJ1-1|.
TGTGCCAGCAGCTTATGGGAAGCTGAAGCTTTCTTT
CASSLWEAEAFF
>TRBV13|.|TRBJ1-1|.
TGTGCCAGCAGCATATATCCGGGGCTGGACACTGAAGCTTTCTTT
CASSIYPGLDTEAFF
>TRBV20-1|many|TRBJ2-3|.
TGCAGTGCTAGGTCATGGGGAACTAGCCTTCACACAGATACGCAGTATTTT
CSARSWGTSLHTDTQYF
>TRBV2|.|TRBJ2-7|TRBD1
TGTGCCGGCAGGGACCGCGGGACAGGGGGCAGGTACGAGCAGTACTTC
CAGRDRGTGGRYEQYF
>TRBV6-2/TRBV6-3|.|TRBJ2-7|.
TGTGCCAGCAGAAACCCTGGGGCGGCCTACGAGCAGTACTTC
CASRNPGAAYEQYF
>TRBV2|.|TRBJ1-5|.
TGTGCCAGCAGTGACGATGGCCCCAGGCAGCCCCAGCATTTT
CASSDDGPRQPQHF
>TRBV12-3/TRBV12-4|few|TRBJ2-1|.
TGTGCCAGCAGTTTCATAGCGCACCCCGGTGAGCAGTTCTTC
CASSFIAHPGEQFF
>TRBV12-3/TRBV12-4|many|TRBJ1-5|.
TGTGCCAGCAGATCTTCCTACGGCAATCAGCCCCAGCATTTT
CASRSSYGNQPQHF
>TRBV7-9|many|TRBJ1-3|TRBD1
TGTGCCAGCAGCATGGGACAGCTAGTCTCTGGAAACACCATATATTTT
CASSMGQLVSGNTIYF
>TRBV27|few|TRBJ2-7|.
TGTGCCAGCAGTTTAGACCCAGGTGGGTTGGGCGAGCAGTACTTC
CASSLDPGGLGEQYF
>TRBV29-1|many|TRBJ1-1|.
TGCAGCGTTGTTGGAGGGCAGGGTAGGACTGAAGCTTTCTTT
CSVVGGQGRTEAFF
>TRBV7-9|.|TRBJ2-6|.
TGTGCCAGCAGCTTACGGCCGGGCTCTGGGGCCAACGCCCTGACTTTC
CASSLRPGSGANALTF
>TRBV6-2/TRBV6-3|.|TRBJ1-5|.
TGTGCCAGCAATAAGGAGGGGCATAGCAAGCAGCCCCCGCATTTT
CASNKEGHSKQPPHF
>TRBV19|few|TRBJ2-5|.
TGTGCCAGTAGTCCTAAAACTACTATTATTCCTTACCAAGAGACCCAGTACTTC
CASSPKTTIIPYQETQYF
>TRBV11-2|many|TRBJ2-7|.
TGTGCCAGCAGCCCAGTCCCCGGTCCTCACTACGAGCAGTACTTC
CASSPVPGPHYEQYF
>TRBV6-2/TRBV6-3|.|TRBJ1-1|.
TGTGCCAGCAGTTACTCCGGATACTTTGAAGCTTTCTTT
CASSYSGYFEAFF
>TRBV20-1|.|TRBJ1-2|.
TGCCGTGCTAGAGACCCCGGCCCCCAGCGCGATTGCTACACCTTC
CRARDPGPQRDCYTF
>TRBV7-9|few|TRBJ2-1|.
TGTGCCAGTACTCTAGGGGTCATGACGTTCTACAATGAGCAGTTCTTC
CASTLGVMTFYNEQFF
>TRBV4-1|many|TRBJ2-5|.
TGCGCCAGCAGCCAAGCCCCGGGTCCGCAAGAGACCCAGTACTTC
CASSQAPGPQETQYF
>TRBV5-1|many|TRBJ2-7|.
TGCGCCAGCGGCCCGTTGACTTCCTACGAGCAGTACTTC
CASGPLTSYEQYF
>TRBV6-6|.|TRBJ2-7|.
TGTGCCAGCAGACTGACAGGTGGATACGAGCAGTACTTC
CASRLTGGYEQYF
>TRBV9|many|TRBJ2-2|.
TGTGCCAGCAGCGTAGGGGACACCGGGGAGCTGTTTTTT
CASSVGDTGELFF
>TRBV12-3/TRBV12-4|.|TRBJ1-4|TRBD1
TGTGCCAGCAGACCACAGGGGGGGGATCCCTTCTCTACGAAACTGTTTTTT
CASRPQGGDPFSTKLFF
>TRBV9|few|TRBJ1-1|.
TGTGCCAGCAGCGTAGGGGCCGATGGAACTGAAGCTTTCTTT
CASSVGADGTEAFF
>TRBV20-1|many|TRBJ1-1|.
TGCAGTGCTTCTATGCGGGGGACGAACACTGAAGCTTTCTTT
CSASMRGTNTEAFF
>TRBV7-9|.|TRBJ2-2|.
TGTGCCAGCAGCTTAGGTTGGGCCCCGGCGGGCACCGGGGAGCTGTTTTTT
CASSLGWAPAGTGELFF
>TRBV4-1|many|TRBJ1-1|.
TGCGCCAGCAGCCAAGAACCTACTGGTTTCTTGAACACTGAAGCTTTCTTT
CASSQEPTGFLNTEAFF
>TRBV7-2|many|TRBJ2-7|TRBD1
TGTGCCAGCAGCTTAGCGCTCGGGACAGGCTACGAGCAGTACTTC
CASSLALGTGYEQYF
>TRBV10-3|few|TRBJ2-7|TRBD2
TGTGCCATCAGTGCCGGGAGGGGGATACCCTTC
CAISAGRGIPF
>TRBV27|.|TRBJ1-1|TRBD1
TGTGCCAGCAGTATCGACAGGGGGACTGAAGCTTTCTTT
CASSIDRGTEAFF
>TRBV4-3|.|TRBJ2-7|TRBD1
TGCGCCAGCAGCCAGGCTCAGGGGGCTCTCTACGAGCAGTACTTC
CASSQAQGALYEQYF
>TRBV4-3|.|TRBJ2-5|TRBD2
TGCGCCAGCAGCGGGGCTGGCGGGAGCGGTGAGACCCAGTACTTC
CASSGAGGSGETQYF
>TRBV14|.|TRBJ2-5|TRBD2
TGTGCCAGCAGTCGGACTAGCGTGGAGACCCAGTACTTC
CASSRTSVETQYF
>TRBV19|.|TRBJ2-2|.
TGTGCCAGTAGTATCCCTTTGAACACCGGGGAGCTGTTTTTT
CASSIPLNTGELFF
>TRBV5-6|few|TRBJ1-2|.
TGTGCCAGCAGCTTCAAGGCAGGGGAGACCCTCTATGGCTACACCTTC
CASSFKAGETLYGYTF
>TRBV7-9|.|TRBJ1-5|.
TGTGCCAGCAGCTTAGAGGGAGGGCCCCAGCATTTT
CASSLEGGPQHF
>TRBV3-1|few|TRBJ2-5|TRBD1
TGTGCCAGCAGCCCTGGAGCGACAGGGGGTGATCAAGAGACCCAGTACTTC
CASSPGATGGDQETQYF
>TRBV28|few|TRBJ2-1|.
TGTGCCAGCACGGGTCTGAACTACAATGAGCAGTTCTTC
CASTGLNYNEQFF
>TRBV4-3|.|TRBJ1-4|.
TGCACCAGCAGCCAAGAAGGGCAGGGGACTAATGAAAAACTGTTTTTT
CTSSQEGQGTNEKLFF
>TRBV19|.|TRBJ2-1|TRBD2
TGTGCCAGTAGTGTATGGACTAGCGGAGTGGACAATGAGCAGTCCTTC
CASSVWTSGVDNEQSF
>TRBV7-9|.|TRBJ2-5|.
TGTGCCAGCAGACGCCGCAGAGAAGAGACCCAGTACTTC
CASRRRREETQYF
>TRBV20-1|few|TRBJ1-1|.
TGCAGTGCTAGAGATAGGGCTTTCACTGAAGCTTTCTTT
CSARDRAFTEAFF
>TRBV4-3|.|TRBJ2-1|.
TGCGTCAGCAGCCAAGATTCGGCCTACAATGAGCAGTTCTTC
CVSSQDSAYNEQFF
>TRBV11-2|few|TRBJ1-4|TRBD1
TGTGCCAGCAGCATCCACAATGGACAGGGGGCAGTTGAGGAACTGTTTTTT
CASSIHNGQGAVEELFF
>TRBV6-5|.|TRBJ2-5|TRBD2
TGTGCCAGCAGTCCTACTAGCGGGGGGGCCGCCCAGACCCAGTACTTC
CASSPTSGGAAQTQYF
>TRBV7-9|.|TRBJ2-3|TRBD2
TGTGCCAGCAGCTCGATAGCGGGGGTCTCGGATACGCAGTATTTT
CASSSIAGVSDTQYF
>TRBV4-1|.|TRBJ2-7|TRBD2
TGCGCCAGCAGCCAAAGTTTCCCGGGGGGCTACGAGCAGTACTTC
CASSQSFPGGYEQYF
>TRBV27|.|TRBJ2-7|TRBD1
TGTGCCAGCAGCCCGGATCGCCAGGGGGCTTCCTACGAGCGGTACTTC
CASSPDRQGASYERYF
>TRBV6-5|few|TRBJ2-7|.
TGTGCCAGCAGTTATCGGGGGGCGGGCTACGAGCAGTACTTC
CASSYRGAGYEQYF
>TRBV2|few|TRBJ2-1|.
TGTGCCAGCTCCCCCGTGAGTCATGAGCAGTTCTTC
CASSPVSHEQFF
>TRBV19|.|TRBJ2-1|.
TGTGCCAGTAGTATGGGTGACCGAAGCTCCTACAATAAGCAGTTCTTC
CASSMGDRSSYNKQFF
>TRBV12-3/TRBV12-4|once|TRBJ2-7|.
TGTGCCAGCAGTGAGGGTGGGGGGCTCCTGAAGTACTTC
CASSEGGGLLKYF
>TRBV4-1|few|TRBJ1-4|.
TGCGCCAGCAGCCAGACTCCGGAGGGGCTTAATGAAAAACTGTTTTTT
CASSQTPEGLNEKLFF
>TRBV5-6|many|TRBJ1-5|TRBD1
TGTGCCAGCAGCTTGACAGGGGGTGACCAGCCCCAGCATTTT
CASSLTGGDQPQHF
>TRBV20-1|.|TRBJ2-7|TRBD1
TGCAGTGCTGAGGACAGGACCCGAACCTACGAGCAGTACTTC
CSAEDRTRTYEQYF
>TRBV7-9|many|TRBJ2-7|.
TGTGCCAGCAGCTTAGAGGCCGCGGGAATAGGGTACGAGCAGTACTTC
CASSLEAAGIGYEQYF
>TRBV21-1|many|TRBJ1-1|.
TGTGCCATCCCATCGCCGGGGGGCGCGGACACTGAAGCTTTCTTT
CAIPSPGGADTEAFF
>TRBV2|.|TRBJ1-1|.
TGTGCCAGCACCCTATGGGGACAGAACACTGAAGCTTTCTTT
CASTLWGQNTEAFF